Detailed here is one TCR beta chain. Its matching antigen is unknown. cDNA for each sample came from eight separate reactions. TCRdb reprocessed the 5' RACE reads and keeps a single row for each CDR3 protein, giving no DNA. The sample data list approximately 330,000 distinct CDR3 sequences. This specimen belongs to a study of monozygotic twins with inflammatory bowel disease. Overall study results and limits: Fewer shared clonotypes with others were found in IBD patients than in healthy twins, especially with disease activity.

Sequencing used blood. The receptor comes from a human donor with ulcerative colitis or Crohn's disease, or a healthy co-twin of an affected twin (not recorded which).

CDR3 sequence reads: CSARRAFLQTQYF. The rearrangement links TRBV20-1 to TRBJ2-5; TCRdb selects TRBD2, and the lack of DNA leaves this call unchecked. Germline values: CDR1 DFQATT, CDR2 SNEGSKA (reference sequence). The CDR3 is 13 residues long.